The 25 T cell receptor beta chains listed next were all sequenced from one sample in a study of beta chain features in type 1 diabetes (dated by TCRdb to 2016 to 2019). The study at large found these results: A moderate but significant shortening of TCRB CDR3 length was observed in type 1 diabetes patients in all four CD4+ subsets.

Library preparation used the immunoSEQ multiplex PCR assay. All of the isolated RNA was reverse transcribed with the High Capacity cDNA Reverse Transcription Kit, so expressed TCRB transcripts were sequenced. In its TCRdb copy, this immuneACCESS table keeps in-frame sequences only and misses some clones. Where compared with another copy, unresolved V genes explain less than half of these, and the others have no known cause. A total of hundreds of thousands of clones appear in this sample, 11% of them only once. Clones ranked in the top ten supply about 0.018% of the sample. These receptors lack a known antigen. The material sequenced was naive CD4+ T cells from blood. The intended sense of this specimen's cell subset or site label: true naive CD4+ T cells. The origin of the receptors is a man aged 25 to 40 with type 1 diabetes.

This clone was counted only a few times. The V call is TRBV28, the J call TRBJ2-7, with D tentatively TRBD2 (5 bases). Trimming took 8 bases from V and 2 from J, leaving 13 bases between them. The CDR3 covers 13 residues. Germline lookup yields CDR1 MDHEN and CDR2 SYDVKM. Written as DNA, the CDR3 is TGTGCCAGCTCCCGCGGGTTTACCTACGAGCAGTACTTC. This gives the protein CASSRGFTYEQYF.

This chain connects TRBV5-1 to TRBJ2-3, with D hard to call. Per germline, CDR1 SGHRS and CDR2 YFSETQ. The V end lost 5 bases, the J end lost 4 bases, and 5 bases lay between the germline ends. The CDR3 is made up of 11 amino acids. CDR3: CASRLADTQYF. CDR3 DNA: TGCGCCAGCAGATTAGCAGATACGCAGTATTTT.

The chain employs TRBV30 and TRBJ1-5; TRBD1 agrees at 8 bases. J was trimmed by 6 bases and V by 6 bases; bases with no gene match: 7. Germline V gene sequence: CDR1 GTSNPN, CDR2 SVGIG (reference sequence). This CDR3 has 13 residues. CDR3 sequence (DNA): TGTGCCTGCGGACAGGGTGATCTTCAGCCCCAGCATTTT. As protein: CACGQGDLQPQHF.

Remarks on this clone: A read error may account for a junction end that differs from germline. The chain joins TRBV7-7 to TRBJ2-6; D remains unclear. Germline loops: CDR1 SSHAT, CDR2 FNYEAQ (reference sequence). The CDR3 has 15 amino acids. The CDR3 is CASSPGFSGANVLTF. The CDR3 bases are TGTGCTAGCAGCCCAGGATTTTCTGGGGCCAACGTCCTGACTTTC.

This clone was counted a few times. The rearrangement uses TRBV19 and TRBJ1-1; D is ambiguous. The V gene's germline CDR1 is LNHDA and CDR2 SQIVND (reference sequence). The CDR3 spans 11 residues. V lost 10 bases, J lost 1 base, and 7 bases lay in between. CDR3 amino acids: CAIVANTEAFF. The CDR3 bases are TGTGCCATCGTGGCGAACACTGAAGCTTTCTTT.

The chain combines TRBV25-1 with TRBJ1-4; TRBD1 is a possible D gene (6 bases). V lost 3 bases and J lost 7, with 15 bases in between. Germline V gene sequence: CDR1 MGHDK, CDR2 SYGVNS. This CDR3 region has 15 residues. CDR3 sequence (DNA): TGTGCCAGCAGTGATAGTTGGGGGCCGGGTGAAAAACTGTTTTTT. This translates into CASSDSWGPGEKLFF.

The chain is built from TRBV27 and TRBJ1-1; TRBD1 aligns across 8 bases. This CDR3 spans 14 amino acids. The germline V gene encodes CDR1 MNHEY and CDR2 SMNVEV (reference sequence). The V segment lost 6 bases and the J segment 1 base; nucleotides outside the gene matches: 4. CDR3 residues: CASRYGQGNTEAFF. CDR3 sequence (DNA): TGTGCCAGCAGATACGGACAGGGGAACACTGAAGCTTTCTTT.

The chain is built from TRBV18 and TRBJ1-3; D remains ambiguous. The length of the CDR3 is 15 residues. The germline CDR1 and CDR2 sequences are KGHSH and LQKENI. V lost 0 bases and J 0 bases, leaving 6 bases between the germline ends. In DNA form, the CDR3 reads TGTGCCAGCTCACCACCGGGCCTCTCTGGAAACACCATATATTTT. Protein sequence: CASSPPGLSGNTIYF.

This clone was recorded a few times. The rearrangement links TRBV18 to TRBJ2-3; D is possibly TRBD1 (5 bases). Germline CDR1 is KGHSH and CDR2 is LQKENI. This CDR3 has 12 amino acids. V lost 6 bases to trimming and J lost 4 bases, with 8 bases between them. CDR3 region: CASSVGADTQYF. For the CDR3, the DNA is TGTGCCAGCTCTGTAGGGGCAGATACGCAGTATTTT.

The V call is TRBV7-9, the J call TRBJ2-7; D remains ambiguous. Germline V gene data show CDR1 as SEHNR and CDR2 as FQNEAQ (reference sequence). V was clipped by 5 bases and J by 0 bases, with 11 bases between them. The CDR3 covers 14 residues. The CDR3 region has the DNA TGTGCCAGCAGCGCCCTTTTCAGCTCCTACGAGCAGTACTTC. Translation: CASSALFSSYEQYF. Based on the CDR3 plus reference TRBV7-9 and TRBJ2-7, the full variable domain is DTGVSQNPRHKITKRGQNVTFRCDPISEHNRLYWYRQTLGQGPEFLTYFQNEAQLEKSRLLSDRFSAERPKGSFSTLEIQRTEQGDSAMYLCASSALFSSYEQYFGPGTRLTVT.

This clone was seen a handful of times. The chain carries TRBV5-1 and TRBJ1-1, with a tentative D call TRBD1 (5 bases). The ends were cut back, 0 bases at V and 3 bases at J, with 9 bases in the middle. The CDR3 spans 14 residues. Germline CDR1 reads SGHRS; CDR2 reads YFSETQ. CDR3 amino acids: CASSLVQADTEAFF. The DNA for the CDR3 is TGCGCCAGCAGCTTGGTACAGGCGGACACTGAAGCTTTCTTT.

J is TRBJ2-4 and V is TRBV18; no reliable D call. From germline, CDR1 is KGHSH and CDR2 LQKENI. V was clipped by 3 bases and J by 5 bases, with 8 bases between them. This CDR3 has 13 residues. The CDR3 DNA reads TGTGCCAGCTCACCTAGTGAGGAAAACATTCAGTACTTC. It codes for CASSPSEENIQYF.

The rearrangement uses TRBV28 and TRBJ2-7; weak D call: TRBD2 (6 bases). The CDR3 sequence is 12 residues long. Germline lookup yields CDR1 MDHEN and CDR2 SYDVKM. With 5 bases removed from V and 4 bases from J, the gap between germline ends came to 9 bases. The CDR3 coding sequence is TGTGCCAGCAGTATCGGGACTTACGAGCAGTACTTC. Its translation is CASSIGTYEQYF.

The chain combines TRBV29-1 with TRBJ2-5; the match to TRBD1 covers 8 bases. There are 14 residues in the CDR3. The germline V gene has CDR1 SQVTM and CDR2 ANQGSEA. J gave up 5 bases and V 6 bases, and 11 bases lay outside the gene matches. CDR3 sequence reads: CSVALGQGGETQYF. The CDR3 DNA follows: TGCAGCGTCGCCCTTGGACAGGGAGGTGAGACCCAGTACTTC.

This clone showed up just a few times. Here the CDR3 reads CASSFKGARNTEAFF. DNA of the CDR3: TGTGCCAGCAGCTTTAAGGGGGCGAGGAACACTGAAGCTTTCTTT. The V and J genes are TRBV5-7 and TRBJ1-1, with 7 bases that match TRBD1. TRBV5-7 is annotated as an ORF whose role is uncertain. With V trimmed by 2 bases and J by 1 base, 5 bases remained unmatched. The CDR3 contains 15 residues.

This clone has just a few counts. The genes are TRBV5-6 and TRBJ2-5, with TRBD1 as a possible D gene (6 bases). The germline V gene encodes CDR1 SGHDT and CDR2 YYEEEE. V lost 4 bases to trimming and J lost 5 bases, with 15 bases between them. The CDR3 has 14 amino acids. Here the CDR3 DNA reads TGTGCCAGCAGCCCCCCGACAGGAGAGGAGACCCAGTACTTC. Residues: CASSPPTGEETQYF.

This clone was counted only a few times. The V gene is TRBV9, the J gene TRBJ2-3, with 8 bases lining up with TRBD2. CDR3 length: 15 residues. From germline, CDR1 is SGDLS and CDR2 YYNGEE. The V and J ends lost 3 bases and 0 bases, in that order; junction bases with no gene match: 3. The CDR3 protein is CASSARLASTDTQYF. The CDR3 region has the DNA TGTGCCAGCAGCGCCCGACTAGCGAGCACAGATACGCAGTATTTT.

The rearrangement joins TRBV29-1 to TRBJ2-3; tentatively, D is TRBD2 (5 bases). CDR1 and CDR2 (germline): SQVTM, ANQGSEA. V lost 4 bases and J 5 bases, leaving 13 bases between the germline ends. The CDR3 loop spans 13 amino acids. The CDR3 DNA reads TGCAGCGTTGCACGTAGCGAAGGAGATACGCAGTATTTT. Translating it yields CSVARSEGDTQYF.

The table lists this clone with a few counts. The V call is TRBV25-1, the J call TRBJ1-5; TRBD1 agrees at 7 bases. CDR1 is MGHDK, CDR2 SYGVNS, per germline. With 3 bases clipped from V and 5 bases from J, the junction kept 10 bases outside the gene matches. There are 16 residues in the CDR3. The CDR3 DNA is TGTGCCAGCAGTGACAACAGGGGTGCCTTACATCAGCCCCAGCATTTT. It specifies CASSDNRGALHQPQHF. Full variable domain (rest looked up from reference TRBV25-1 and TRBJ1-5): EADIYQTPRYLVIGTGKKITLECSQTMGHDKMYWYQQDPGMELHLIHYSYGVNSTEKGDLSSESTVSRIRTEHFPLTLESARPSHTSQYLCASSDNRGALHQPQHFGDGTRLSIL.

The chain has TRBV4-1 and TRBJ2-5; 7 nucleotides line up with TRBD2. V gave up 1 base and J gave up 1 base; unmatched junction bases: 9. CDR1 is MGHRA and CDR2 is YSYEKL in the germline V gene. This CDR3 contains 17 residues. As DNA, the CDR3 is TGCGCCAGCAGCCAAGGCGCCGGGGAGGGTGTCCAAGAGACCCAGTACTTC. It encodes CASSQGAGEGVQETQYF.

The chain links TRBV2 to TRBJ2-7, with TRBD1 as a possible D gene (5 bases). The CDR3 consists of 14 residues. The V gene lost 6 bases and the J gene lost 6 bases, with 18 bases spanning the gap. CDR1 is SNHLY, CDR2 FYNNEI, per germline. CDR3 DNA sequence: TGTGCCAGCAGGATGAGGTCAGGGCCCTCCGAGCAGTACTTC. It yields the protein CASRMRSGPSEQYF.

The chain recombines TRBV7-9 with TRBJ2-3; the match to TRBD1 covers 7 bases. CDR1 and CDR2 from the germline V gene are SEHNR and FQNEAQ (reference sequence). This CDR3 region has 17 residues. V lost 3 bases and J lost 0; bases outside the gene matches: 9. The CDR3 loop reads CASSFGAEGASTDTQYF. DNA of the CDR3: TGTGCCAGCAGCTTCGGCGCCGAGGGGGCTAGCACAGATACGCAGTATTTT.

This sequence joins TRBV5-4 and TRBJ2-5, with D maybe TRBD1 (6 bases). V was cut by 4 bases and J by 5 bases, with 12 bases left in between. CDR3 length: 13 amino acids. The germline V gene has CDR1 SGHNT and CDR2 YYREEE (reference sequence). Here the CDR3 DNA reads TGTGCCAGCAGCCGGAGACAGGTGGAGACCCAGTACTTC. Its protein is CASSRRQVETQYF.

This clone was detected only a few times. The rearrangement joins TRBV29-1 to TRBJ2-5; a weak D match, TRBD2 (5 bases). The CDR3 has 13 amino acids. CDR1 is SQVTM, CDR2 ANQGSEA, per germline. V lost 8 bases to trimming and J lost 1 base, with 14 bases between them. The CDR3 reads CSSRGVFQETQYF. Written as DNA, the CDR3 is TGCAGCTCCCGGGGAGTTTTCCAAGAGACCCAGTACTTC.

This sequence joins TRBV5-1 and TRBJ2-7; possibly TRBD2 for D (6 bases). Germline V lookup: CDR1 SGHRS, CDR2 YFSETQ. This CDR3 contains 15 residues. Trimming left V 0 bases short and J 5 bases short, with 15 bases between. CDR3 nucleotide sequence: TGCGCCAGCAGCTTGGTAACACCTTCGGGGGACGAGCAGTACTTC. Its protein is CASSLVTPSGDEQYF.